This T cell receptor beta chain stems from a study of T cell changes during pregnancy in multiple sclerosis. Sequenced by immunoSEQ multiplex PCR; TCRdb stores in-frame clones only, minus some. The top ten hold 2.5% of the sample, which has around 78,000 clones, 93% seen once. The V gene end was trimmed by 0 bases and the J gene end by 4 bases; junction bases not matched to a gene: 5. Germline CDR1 reads SGDLS; CDR2 reads YYNGEE. CDR3 length equals 15 residues. The specimen comprised peripheral blood, sampled in the second trimester of pregnancy. This TCR derives from a female donor with multiple sclerosis, enrolled in a pregnancy study. V is TRBV9 and J is TRBJ1-2; 8 bases are shared with TRBD1. The CDR3 reads CASSVDQDRVYGYTF. The DNA of the CDR3 is TGTGCCAGCAGCGTAGACCAGGACAGGGTCTATGGCTACACCTTC.